This T cell receptor beta chain was obtained from a study of T cells expressing NK-cell markers (dated by TCRdb to the early 2020s). Some background on the complete study: About 8 donors provided sorted CD3+CD56+NKG2C+, CD3+CD56+NKG2C- and CD3+CD56-NKG2C+ T-cell subsets, whose TCR beta-chain repertoires were profiled. Among the eight sequenced donors, seven were HCMV-seropositive and one was HCMV-seronegative. Randomly selected healthy volunteers, three men and five women, were used as the eight sequenced donors. The libraries were sequenced on Illumina HiSeq 2000/2500, MiSeq or NextSeq, producing 2 x 150 bp reads. The study at large found these results: In several donors, the dominant CD3+CD56+NKG2C+ clonotypes were found to rank among the top 10 CD8+ clonotypes and to make up roughly 1.0-7.5% of CD8+ T cells. Those dominant clonotypes were again the most abundant among CD3+CD56-NKG2C+ cells in a handful of donors, at roughly 25-60.1%. Whether the expanded NKG2C-expressing T cell clones were specific for HCMV antigens remained unclear.

As concerns this clonotype: The antigen this receptor binds is unknown.

To determine HCMV serostatus, a commercial ELISA kit was used to detect HCMV-specific IgG in serum. Ficoll density gradient centrifugation was used to isolate peripheral blood mononuclear cells from blood. The run used an Illumina HiSeq 2000. The TCR beta cDNA libraries were made using 5'RACE template switching, a step that added both a universal primer site and unique molecular identifiers. Synthesis of cDNA was primed from the TCR beta constant segment and was followed by two consecutive PCR amplification steps. Under the source paper's analysis protocol: Reads were demultiplexed and grouped by UMI with MIGEC, and clonotypes were assembled and quantified with MiTCR. Only TCR cDNA sequences supported by at least two reads were kept to exclude erroneous sequences. Downstream repertoire analysis used the tcR package, and clonotypes were matched across fractions by CDR3 nucleotide sequence plus V segment. VDJmatch was used to annotate antigen specificity against VDJdb, with one amino acid substitution allowed in CDR3. The reads went through TCRdb reprocessing, and each CDR3 protein sequence gets one entry with no DNA. These V and J calls originate from TCRdb's pipeline instead of the authors' own analysis. This sample's listing comprises around 550,000 distinct CDR3 sequences. The top ten constitute about 3.6% of the sample.

Counted from cysteine to phenylalanine, this CDR3 has 17 amino acids. DNA for this receptor is not on file. This chain is built from TRBV12-3 or TRBV12-4 and TRBJ1-5; TCRdb calls TRBD1, which cannot be checked without DNA. The sequenced sample consisted of blood T cells: a sorted CD56 or NKG2C T cell subset, CD4+ or CD8+ T cells, or bulk PBMC T cells (not recorded which). This clonotype was sampled from a man between 18 and 29 years old in good health. Donor details come from another sample of the same person, matched by shared clones. The encoded CDR3 is CASSLGWAGGSNQPQHF.